This is a list of T cell receptor beta chains from one sample in a study of persistence of HIV-infected CD4 T cells. Profiled with immunoSEQ multiplex PCR; TCRdb holds only in-frame clones, not every one. The sample yields a few thousand clones, 55% to 70% seen once. Antigens of these TCRs are unknown. The sequencing here drew on CD4+ T cells sorted from PBMCs after approximately 19-hour stimulation, taken from a patient who received antiretroviral therapy. The receptors were gathered from an adult man with HIV who was CMV-seropositive. Each CDR3 is given with its conserved first and last residue.

v_gene: TRBV9; j_gene: TRBJ2-3; CDR3aa: CASSVSGGRTDTQYF
v_gene: TRBV11-1; j_gene: TRBJ2-3; CDR3aa: CASSFALAGAMNTQYF
v_gene: TRBV5-1; j_gene: TRBJ1-3; CDR3aa: CASSLDTISTIYF
v_gene: TRBV6-1; j_gene: TRBJ1-2; CDR3aa: CASSESTGWDGYTF
v_gene: TRBV4-2; j_gene: TRBJ2-5; CDR3aa: CASSQVAGKETQYF
v_gene: TRBV18; j_gene: TRBJ1-6; CDR3aa: CASSPNQGQSNSPLHF
v_gene: TRBV7-9; j_gene: TRBJ1-5; CDR3aa: CASSLSGGNNQPQHF
v_gene: TRBV28; j_gene: TRBJ2-7; CDR3aa: CASSPQAYGREQYF
v_gene: TRBV5-1; j_gene: TRBJ1-2; CDR3aa: CASSPQGPGGYGYTF
v_gene: TRBV19; j_gene: TRBJ1-1; CDR3aa: CASSFDRGTEAFF
v_gene: TRBV5-4; j_gene: TRBJ1-1; CDR3aa: CASSLSWGVNTEAFF
v_gene: TRBV24-1; j_gene: TRBJ2-1; CDR3aa: CATSDPTPGLVNNEQFF
v_gene: TRBV5-6; j_gene: TRBJ2-2; CDR3aa: CASSFRSGELFF
v_gene: TRBV18; j_gene: TRBJ1-3; CDR3aa: CASSPGQGGNTIYF
v_gene: TRBV4-1; j_gene: TRBJ1-1; CDR3aa: CASSQELAVYTEAFF
v_gene: TRBV6-2/TRBV6-3; j_gene: TRBJ1-1; CDR3aa: CASSGSGGAYNEAFF
v_gene: TRBV11-3; j_gene: TRBJ2-2; CDR3aa: CASSLGGAPTGELFF
v_gene: TRBV4-2; j_gene: TRBJ1-2; CDR3aa: CASSLQGQGRATNYGYTF
v_gene: TRBV2; j_gene: TRBJ2-7; CDR3aa: CAGRDRGHYEQYF
v_gene: TRBV30; j_gene: TRBJ2-5; CDR3aa: CAWTSGGSETQYF
v_gene: TRBV5-1; j_gene: TRBJ1-4; CDR3aa: CASSLGGGMSEKLFF
v_gene: TRBV9; j_gene: TRBJ2-2; CDR3aa: CASSVLAAAGELFF
v_gene: TRBV5-3; j_gene: TRBJ1-1; CDR3aa: CAEEWGIPWGTEAFF
v_gene: TRBV6-5; j_gene: TRBJ2-1; CDR3aa: CASRGQGNYNEQFF
v_gene: TRBV19; j_gene: TRBJ1-5; CDR3aa: CASEGDWNQPQHF
v_gene: TRBV7-2; j_gene: TRBJ2-7; CDR3aa: CASSLAGGSSYEQYF
v_gene: TRBV27; j_gene: TRBJ1-5; CDR3aa: CASSFHGDYQPQHF
v_gene: TRBV6-5; j_gene: TRBJ2-7; CDR3aa: CATAQGDEQYF
v_gene: TRBV6-5; j_gene: TRBJ1-5; CDR3aa: CASRQGGFSNQPQHF
v_gene: TRBV5-4; j_gene: TRBJ1-4; CDR3aa: CASSLQAAGEKLFF
v_gene: TRBV29-1; j_gene: TRBJ1-2; CDR3aa: CSVGVTGGVYGYTF
v_gene: TRBV30; j_gene: TRBJ2-2; CDR3aa: CAWSHKGRNTGELFF
v_gene: TRBV19; j_gene: TRBJ2-2; CDR3aa: CASSTRQGSTGELFF
v_gene: TRBV4-1; j_gene: TRBJ2-1; CDR3aa: CASSQEERGGLYNEQFF
v_gene: TRBV7-9; j_gene: TRBJ2-3; CDR3aa: CASSLGATGGRTDTQYF
v_gene: TRBV28; j_gene: TRBJ1-2; CDR3aa: CASSSRQGKGYGYTF
v_gene: TRBV20-1; j_gene: TRBJ1-1; CDR3aa: CSASYNEAFF
v_gene: TRBV30; j_gene: TRBJ2-7; CDR3aa: CAWGPGLLSTYEQYF
v_gene: TRBV5-6; j_gene: TRBJ2-6; CDR3aa: CASSVDAGANVLTF
v_gene: TRBV28; j_gene: TRBJ2-6; CDR3aa: CASSPQVAGANVLTF
v_gene: TRBV6-2/TRBV6-3; j_gene: TRBJ1-4; CDR3aa: CASSSAGTGEEKLFF